This passage covers 32 T cell receptor beta chains from one sample sequenced in a study of regulatory T cells in long-lasting Graves disease. CDR3 regions were amplified by Arm-PCR using iRepertoire HTBI primers to build TCR beta libraries. Using its own MiXCR run on the multiplex PCR reads, TCRdb lists one record per CDR3 protein. The table includes around 400,000 distinct CDR3 sequences, 23% detected once. The time point denotes: persistent/refractory GD, antithyroid drugs over 5 years with positive TRAb. Isolated PBMC RNA provided the starting material for the TCR library. This specimen was peripheral blood mononuclear cells (PBMCs), taken when the disease was refractory, from a patient treated with antithyroid drugs. The receptors were sampled from a female donor with Graves disease.

Comments on this clonotype: A much larger clone lies one base from this, so it may be a read error. V and J are TRBV12-3 or TRBV12-4 and TRBJ1-5; the D is unclear. This CDR3 has 14 residues. The CDR3: CASSLAGFNQPLHF. Here the CDR3 DNA reads TGTGCCAGCAGTTTGGCCGGGTTCAATCAGCCCCTGCATTTT.

J is TRBJ2-3 and V is TRBV3-1, with TRBD2 as a possible D gene (5 bases). Trimming shortened V by 7 bases and J by 2 bases, and 13 bases separated the two germline ends. The germline V gene encodes CDR1 LGHDT and CDR2 YNNKEL (reference sequence). The CDR3 covers 14 residues. CDR3 bases: TGTGCCAGCACGAGGACGGGAAACACAGATACGCAGTATTTT. Its translation: CASTRTGNTDTQYF.

This clonotype occurred many times. The chain is built from TRBV6-1 and TRBJ2-7; 7 nucleotides line up with TRBD1. In germline, CDR1 is MNHNS, CDR2 SASEGT. Trimming took 8 bases from V and 2 from J; bases not matched to a gene: 18. This CDR3 is built from 17 residues. CDR3 loop: CASRAETGARFTYEQYF. Written as DNA, the CDR3 is TGTGCCAGCCGGGCCGAAACAGGGGCCCGATTCACCTACGAGCAGTACTTC.

The rearrangement uses TRBV5-1 and TRBJ1-5, with D perhaps matching TRBD1 (5 bases). V was cut by 0 bases and J by 2 bases, with 9 bases left in between. CDR1 and CDR2 (germline): SGHRS, YFSETQ. The CDR3 contains 15 residues. The CDR3 DNA follows: TGCGCCAGCAGCTTGGAGGGGCAAGGCAATCAGCCCCAGCATTTT. This sequence encodes CASSLEGQGNQPQHF.

V and J are TRBV19 and TRBJ1-3; D is ambiguous. This CDR3 is 15 amino acids long. Trimming removed 9 bases from V and 0 bases from J, with 15 bases in between. CDR1 LNHDA and CDR2 SQIVND come from the germline V gene (reference sequence). The CDR3 DNA reads TGTGCCAGCACCCTACGACCGAGCTCTGGAAACACCATATATTTT. It translates to CASTLRPSSGNTIYF.

This clonotype was observed at least ten times. This chain connects TRBV28 to TRBJ1-5; TRBD1 matches at 7 bases. From germline, CDR1 is MDHEN and CDR2 SYDVKM. Germline trimming cut 6 bases from V and 6 bases from J; bases unmatched to any gene: 8. This CDR3 contains 14 residues. CDR3 nucleotide sequence: TGTGCCAGCAGGCCTGACAGGGTTGGTCAGCCCCAGCATTTT. Amino acids: CASRPDRVGQPQHF. The full variable domain, rest sourced from reference TRBV28 and TRBJ1-5, is DVKVTQSSRYLVKRTGEKVFLECVQDMDHENMFWYRQDPGLGLRLIYFSYDVKMKEKGDIPEGYSVSREKKERFSLILESASTNQTSMYLCASRPDRVGQPQHFGDGTRLSIL.

This clonotype was seen ten or more times. The chain couples TRBV3-1 to TRBJ2-7; D gene uncertain. CDR3 length equals 14 residues. Germline-derived CDR1 and CDR2 are LGHDT and YNNKEL (reference sequence). V gave up 0 bases and J gave up 3 bases, with 9 bases separating them. CDR3 DNA: TGTGCCAGCAGCCAAGAAAGTGGCGGCTACGAGCAGTACTTC. It is translated as CASSQESGGYEQYF.

This clonotype was seen many times. The chain joins TRBV7-2 to TRBJ2-4; the match to TRBD2 covers 12 bases. Germline trimming cut 1 base from V and 2 bases from J; bases unmatched to any gene: 12. Germline V gives CDR1 SGHTA, CDR2 FQGNSA. The CDR3 loop spans 20 amino acids. The CDR3 sequence is CASSLGIGLAGSFTKNIQYF. The CDR3 DNA sequence: TGTGCCAGCAGCTTAGGAATAGGACTAGCGGGATCGTTTACCAAAAACATTCAGTACTTC.

Only a few counts were recorded for this clonotype. This chain connects TRBV6-1 to TRBJ1-2, with 8 bases aligning to TRBD1. Germline assignment: CDR1 MNHNS and CDR2 SASEGT. With 10 bases clipped from V and 5 bases from J, the junction kept 12 bases outside the gene matches. CDR3 length equals 14 residues. CDR3 loop: CATSSGGASYGYTF. DNA for the CDR3: TGTGCCACCTCTTCAGGGGGCGCTTCTTATGGCTACACCTTC.

Only a few counts were recorded for this clonotype. The CDR3 bases are TGTGCCAGCAGCCAGCTAGGGGACACTGAAGCTTTCTTT. It translates to CASSQLGDTEAFF. The gene calls are TRBV5-4 and TRBJ1-1; D possibly corresponds to TRBD1 (5 bases). The CDR3 totals 13 residues. V lost 4 bases to trimming and J lost 3 bases, with 10 bases between them. Germline lookup yields CDR1 SGHNT and CDR2 YYREEE (reference sequence).

V usage is TRBV20-1 and J usage is TRBJ1-1; 7 nucleotides line up with TRBD1. Trimming cost V 6 bases and J 0 bases; bases outside gene matches: 4. CDR1 is DFQATT, CDR2 SNEGSKA, per germline (reference sequence). This CDR3 contains 13 residues. CDR3 DNA: TGCAGTGCCGGGGGACAGATGAACACTGAAGCTTTCTTT. This sequence encodes CSAGGQMNTEAFF.

This clonotype has only a few counts. This chain connects TRBV20-1 to TRBJ2-5, with D uncertain. There are 11 residues in the CDR3. Trimming left V 6 bases short and J 4 bases short, with 9 bases between. From germline, CDR1 is DFQATT and CDR2 SNEGSKA (reference sequence). DNA of the CDR3: TGCAGTGCCGGCCCCGGAGAGACCCAGTACTTC. Translated: CSAGPGETQYF.

This clonotype was detected a few times. The V gene is TRBV2, the J gene TRBJ2-7; 9 nucleotides agree with TRBD2. The CDR3 is 16 residues long. CDR1 and CDR2 (germline): SNHLY, FYNNEI. V was clipped by 2 bases and J by 6 bases; unmatched bases: 11. CDR3 sequence: CASSERGLATAAEQYF. CDR3 sequence (DNA): TGTGCCAGCAGTGAAAGAGGACTAGCGACCGCCGCCGAGCAGTACTTC.

This clonotype was recorded at least ten times. The V gene is TRBV12-3 or TRBV12-4, the J gene TRBJ2-2; a weak D match, TRBD1 (6 bases). Trimming took off 3 bases at V and 5 bases at J, with 13 bases between the two ends. The CDR3 is 15 residues long. CDR3 residues: CASSFGQGSTGELFF. DNA for the CDR3: TGTGCCAGCAGTTTTGGCCAGGGGAGTACCGGGGAGCTGTTTTTT.

J is TRBJ1-2 and V is TRBV29-1; no firm D call. The CDR3 is made up of 13 amino acids. Germline CDR1 and CDR2: SQVTM and ANQGSEA. Trimming stripped 6 bases from V and 7 bases from J, with 18 bases between. The DNA of the CDR3 is TGCAGCGTACTTTTCTTAGGGTTTTCTGGCTACACCTTC. Protein: CSVLFLGFSGYTF.

There are many counts of this clonotype. The chain combines TRBV12-3 or TRBV12-4 with TRBJ1-2; D possibly corresponds to TRBD1 (5 bases). This CDR3 has 14 residues. The V end was cut by 3 bases, the J end by 5 bases, with 13 bases between. The CDR3 sequence: CASSLGSGAYGYTF. The CDR3 DNA follows: TGTGCCAGCAGTTTGGGGAGCGGGGCTTATGGCTACACCTTC.

This clonotype has only a few counts. The chain joins TRBV5-4 to TRBJ1-6; 7 bases align to TRBD1. Losses at the gene ends were 7 bases for V and 7 bases for J; bases not matched to a gene: 2. Germline V lookup: CDR1 SGHNT, CDR2 YYREEE (reference sequence). CDR3 size: 12 residues. CDR3 loop: CASGTANSPLHF. As DNA, the CDR3 is TGTGCCAGCGGGACAGCAAATTCACCCCTCCACTTT. Combining the CDR3 with reference TRBV5-4 and TRBJ1-6 gives the whole variable domain ETGVTQSPTHLIKTRGQQVTLRCSSQSGHNTVSWYQQALGQGPQFIFQYYREEENGRGNFPPRFSGLQFPNYSSELNVNALELDDSALYLCASGTANSPLHFGNGTRLTVT.

This clonotype has at least ten counts. The chain couples TRBV7-9 to TRBJ2-7; 8 positions agree with TRBD2. CDR3 length: 17 residues. In germline, CDR1 is SEHNR, CDR2 FQNEAQ (reference sequence). The V and J ends lost 5 bases and 1 base, in that order; junction bases with no gene match: 13. Here the CDR3 reads CASSARGAGGPSYEQYF. The DNA of the CDR3 is TGTGCCAGCAGCGCAAGGGGGGCGGGAGGCCCTTCCTACGAGCAGTACTTC.

The rearrangement links TRBV6-5 to TRBJ2-6; 8 bases agree with TRBD1. There are 16 residues in the CDR3. The ends lost 2 bases at V and 1 base at J; junction bases unmatched: 1. Per germline, CDR1 MNHEY and CDR2 SVGAGI. In DNA form, the CDR3 reads TGTGCCAGCAGTTACACAGGGGGTTCTGGGGCCAACGTCCTGACTTTC. Its protein is CASSYTGGSGANVLTF.

This chain uses TRBV18 with TRBJ2-1; D is unclear. Germline values: CDR1 KGHSH, CDR2 LQKENI. The length of the CDR3 is 13 residues. V was clipped by 8 bases and J by 0 bases, with 8 bases between them. The CDR3 protein is CASAVGSYNEQFF. CDR3 nucleotide sequence: TGTGCCAGCGCCGTGGGCTCCTACAATGAGCAGTTCTTC.

This clonotype was counted only a few times. The chain couples TRBV12-3 or TRBV12-4 to TRBJ1-5; TRBD1 might be the D (6 bases). V was shortened by 3 bases and J by 2 bases, with 17 bases between the two germline ends. This CDR3 has 17 residues. CDR3 DNA: TGTGCCAGCAGTTTCGATTTAGGGGGGTCTGGCAATCAGCCCCAGCATTTT. Protein: CASSFDLGGSGNQPQHF.

The genes are TRBV9 and TRBJ2-7; 14 bases line up with TRBD2. Germline CDR1 reads SGDLS; CDR2 reads YYNGEE. The CDR3 consists of 16 residues. Germline trimming cut 3 bases from V and 2 bases from J; bases unmatched to any gene: 4. In DNA, the CDR3 is TGTGCCAGCAGCGGGGGACTAGCGGGAGCGCCCTACGAGCAGTACTTC. Translated, it gives CASSGGLAGAPYEQYF.

The genes are TRBV7-2 and TRBJ2-1, with a possible D match to TRBD2 (5 bases). The length of the CDR3 is 13 residues. The germline V gene has CDR1 SGHTA and CDR2 FQGNSA. Trimming took 4 bases from V and 6 from J, leaving 10 bases between them. The CDR3 loop is CASSSGLLNEQFF. In DNA, the CDR3 is TGTGCCAGCAGCTCCGGACTCCTCAATGAGCAGTTCTTC.

This chain connects TRBV27 to TRBJ2-7; D remains unclear. V lost 3 bases and J lost 2, with 20 bases in between. This CDR3 is built from 17 residues. CDR1 and CDR2 (germline): MNHEY, SMNVEV (reference sequence). The CDR3 reads CASSFSLDGIKAYEQYF. CDR3 bases: TGTGCCAGCAGTTTCTCCCTGGACGGTATTAAGGCCTACGAGCAGTACTTC.

With respect to this clonotype: A much bigger clone sits one base away, suggesting this may be a read error. The CDR3 region has the DNA TGTGCCAGCACGGGATACTACGAGCAGTACTTC. Its translation: CASTGYYEQYF. V gene TRBV2 combines with J gene TRBJ2-7; perhaps TRBD2 as D (5 bases). The V gene's germline CDR1 is SNHLY and CDR2 FYNNEI. The CDR3 spans 11 residues. Trimming stripped 7 bases from V and 3 bases from J, with 7 bases between. Full variable domain (outside the CDR3, taken from reference TRBV2 and TRBJ2-7): EPEVTQTPSHQVTQMGQEVILRCVPISNHLYFYWYRQILGQKVEFLVSFYNNEISEKSEIFDDQFSVERPDGSNFTLKIRSTKLEDSAMYFCASTGYYEQYFGPGTRLTVT.

J is TRBJ1-2 and V is TRBV2; 7 nucleotides align to TRBD1. The V segment lost 5 bases and the J segment 1 base; nucleotides outside the gene matches: 4. The CDR3 contains 14 residues. CDR1 is SNHLY, CDR2 FYNNEI, per germline. CDR3 sequence (DNA): TGTGCCAGCAGTAGGGACAGAATTAACTATGGCTACACCTTC. Its translation: CASSRDRINYGYTF.

This rearrangement joins TRBV9 to TRBJ2-7, with TRBD1 identical over 9 bases. The CDR3 contains 15 residues. Trimming cost V 0 bases and J 2 bases; bases outside gene matches: 3. Per germline, CDR1 SGDLS and CDR2 YYNGEE. CDR3: CASSVAGTGPYEQYF. In nucleotides, the CDR3 is TGTGCCAGCAGCGTAGCTGGGACAGGGCCCTACGAGCAGTACTTC. The whole variable domain, remainder taken from reference TRBV9 and TRBJ2-7, is DSGVTQTPKHLITATGQRVTLRCSPRSGDLSVYWYQQSLDQGLQFLIQYYNGEERAKGNILERFSAQQFPDLHSELNLSSLELGDSALYFCASSVAGTGPYEQYFGPGTRLTVT.

This clonotype was seen repeatedly, ten times or more. This sequence joins TRBV7-2 and TRBJ2-7; 10 bases map to TRBD2. This CDR3 has 16 residues. Germline trimming cut 5 bases from V and 3 bases from J; bases unmatched to any gene: 10. Germline CDR1 is SGHTA and CDR2 is FQGNSA. The CDR3 is CASSKRTSGAIYEQYF. DNA for the CDR3: TGTGCCAGCAGCAAACGGACTAGCGGAGCCATCTACGAGCAGTACTTC.

This chain uses TRBV4-3 with TRBJ2-7, with 9 bases fitting TRBD2. This CDR3 comprises 15 residues. Per the germline V gene, CDR1 is LGHNA and CDR2 is YSLEER. The V segment lost 1 base and the J segment 2 bases; nucleotides outside the gene matches: 3. CDR3 bases: TGCGCCAGCAGCCAAGGGCGGGAGGGACCCTACGAGCAGTACTTC. Its translation: CASSQGREGPYEQYF.

This clonotype was picked up a small number of times. The chain carries TRBV6-1 and TRBJ2-7; 8 bases line up with TRBD2. J gave up 2 bases and V 7 bases, and 4 bases lay outside the gene matches. Germline V gene lookup returns CDR1 MNHNS and CDR2 SASEGT. This CDR3 is 13 amino acids long. This CDR3 reads CASTIAGTYEQYF. CDR3 nucleotide sequence: TGTGCCAGCACCATAGCGGGGACCTACGAGCAGTACTTC.

This clonotype was picked up many times. The V gene is TRBV2, the J gene TRBJ2-7; a possible D gene is TRBD2 (6 bases). Trimming left V 2 bases short and J 2 bases short, with 16 bases between. The V gene's germline CDR1 is SNHLY and CDR2 FYNNEI. The CDR3 has 16 amino acids. For the CDR3, the DNA is TGTGCCAGCAGTGAACTTTTTCGGGGGATCGCCTACGAGCAGTACTTC. Translating it yields CASSELFRGIAYEQYF.

This rearrangement joins TRBV30 to TRBJ1-4, with a tentative D call TRBD1 (5 bases). The germline CDR1 and CDR2 sequences are GTSNPN and SVGIG (reference sequence). The CDR3 length is 14 residues. The V gene lost 2 bases and the J gene lost 8 bases, with 15 bases spanning the gap. CDR3 sequence reads: CAWSLPGFGEKLFF. The CDR3 region has the DNA TGTGCCTGGAGTTTGCCAGGGTTTGGGGAAAAACTGTTTTTT.